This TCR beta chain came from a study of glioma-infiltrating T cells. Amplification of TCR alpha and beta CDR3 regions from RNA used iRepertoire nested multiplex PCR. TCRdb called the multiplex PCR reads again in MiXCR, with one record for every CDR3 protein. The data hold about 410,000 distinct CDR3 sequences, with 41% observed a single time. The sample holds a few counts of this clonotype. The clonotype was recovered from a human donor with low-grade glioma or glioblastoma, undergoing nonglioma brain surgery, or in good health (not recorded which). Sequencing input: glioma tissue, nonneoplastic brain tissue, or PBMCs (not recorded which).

CDR3 loop: CASSQDLRRRTDTQYF. The CDR3 DNA reads TGCGCCAGCAGCCAAGACCTAAGGAGACGCACAGATACGCAGTATTTT. The rearrangement joins TRBV4-1 to TRBJ2-3, with D unclear. The CDR3 contains 16 residues. Germline V gene sequence: CDR1 MGHRA, CDR2 YSYEKL. V dropped 0 bases and J dropped 1 base, with 11 bases sitting between them.